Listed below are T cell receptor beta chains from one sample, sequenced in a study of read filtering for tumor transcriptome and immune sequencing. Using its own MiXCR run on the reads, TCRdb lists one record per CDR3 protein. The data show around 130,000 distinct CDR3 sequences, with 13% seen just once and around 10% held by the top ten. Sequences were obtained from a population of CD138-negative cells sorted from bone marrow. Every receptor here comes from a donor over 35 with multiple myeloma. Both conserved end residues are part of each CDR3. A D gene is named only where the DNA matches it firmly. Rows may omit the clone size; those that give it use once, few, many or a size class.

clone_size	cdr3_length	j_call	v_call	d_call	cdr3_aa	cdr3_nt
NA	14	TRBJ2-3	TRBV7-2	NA	CASSFDGVSDTQYF	TGTGCCAGCAGCTTCGACGGGGTTTCCGATACGCAGTATTTT
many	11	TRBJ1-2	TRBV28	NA	CASSWAGGYTF	TGTGCCAGCAGTTGGGCGGGTGGCTACACCTTC
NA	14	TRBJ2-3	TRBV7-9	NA	CTNSQDLSTDTQYF	TGTACCAACAGCCAGGATCTTAGCACAGATACGCAGTATTTT
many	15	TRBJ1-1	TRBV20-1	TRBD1	CSARGPTGGNTEAFF	TGCAGTGCTAGAGGCCCTACAGGGGGCAACACTGAAGCTTTCTTT
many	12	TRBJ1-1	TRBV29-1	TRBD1	CSVITGGTEAFF	TGCAGCGTAATCACAGGGGGCACTGAAGCTTTCTTT
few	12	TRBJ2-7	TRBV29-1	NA	CSVDSGVREQYF	TGCAGCGTTGATTCTGGGGTCCGGGAGCAGTACTTC
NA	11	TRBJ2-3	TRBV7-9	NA	CASSHESTQYF	TGTGCCAGCAGCCACGAGTCTACGCAGTATTTT
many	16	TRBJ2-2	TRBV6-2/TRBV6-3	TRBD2	CASSYSRASGPGELFF	TGTGCCAGCAGTTACTCGAGGGCTAGCGGTCCGGGGGAGCTGTTTTTT
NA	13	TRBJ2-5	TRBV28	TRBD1	CASQGQRRETQYF	TGTGCCAGCCAGGGACAGCGTCGGGAGACCCAGTACTTC
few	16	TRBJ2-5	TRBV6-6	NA	CASSSQRPPPEETQYF	TGTGCCAGCAGTTCCCAACGTCCCCCTCCAGAGGAGACCCAGTACTTC
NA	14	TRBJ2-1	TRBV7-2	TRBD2	CASQRTSSYNEQFF	TGTGCCAGTCAGAGGACTAGCAGTTACAATGAGCAGTTCTTC
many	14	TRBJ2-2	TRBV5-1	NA	CASSLEVTAGELFF	TGCGCCAGCTCGTTGGAGGTCACAGCCGGGGAGCTGTTTTTT
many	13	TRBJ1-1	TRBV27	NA	CASSPLGYAEAFF	TGTGCCAGCAGCCCCCTGGGGTACGCTGAAGCTTTCTTT
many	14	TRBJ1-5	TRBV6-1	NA	CASTIPGSNQPQHF	TGTGCCAGCACCATCCCGGGGAGCAATCAGCCCCAGCATTTT
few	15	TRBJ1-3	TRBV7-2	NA	CASSLAGATGNTIYF	TGTGCCAGCAGCTTAGCAGGGGCGACTGGAAACACCATATATTTT
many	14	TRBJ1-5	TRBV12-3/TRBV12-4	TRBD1	CASSRTGIGQPQHF	TGTGCCAGCAGTAGGACAGGGATTGGACAGCCCCAGCATTTT
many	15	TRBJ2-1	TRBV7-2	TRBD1	CASSQGGGSYNEQFF	TGTGCCAGCAGCCAAGGGGGCGGCTCCTACAATGAGCAGTTCTTC
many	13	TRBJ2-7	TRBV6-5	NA	CASSRGPSYEQYF	TGTGCCAGCAGTAGGGGTCCGTCCTACGAGCAGTACTTC
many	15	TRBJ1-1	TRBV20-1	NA	CSALPDPTQSTEAFF	TGCAGTGCACTACCGGACCCTACCCAGAGCACTGAAGCTTTCTTT
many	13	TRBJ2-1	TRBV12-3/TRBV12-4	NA	CASSSGPDPEQFF	TGTGCCAGCAGTTCAGGACCCGACCCTGAGCAGTTCTTC
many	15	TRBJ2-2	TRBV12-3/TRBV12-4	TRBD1	CASRGQNANTGELFF	TGTGCCAGCAGGGGACAGAACGCGAACACCGGGGAGCTGTTTTTT
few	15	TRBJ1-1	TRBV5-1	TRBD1	CASSLSTGAPRGAFF	TGCGCCAGCAGCTTGTCCACAGGGGCCCCCCGCGGAGCTTTCTTT
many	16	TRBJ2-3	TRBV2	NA	CASSEDEVPRTDTQYF	TGTGCCAGCAGTGAGGACGAGGTGCCTCGCACAGATACGCAGTATTTT
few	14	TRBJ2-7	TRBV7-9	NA	CASSLDPPVYEQYF	TGTGCCAGCAGCTTAGATCCCCCGGTCTACGAGCAGTACTTC
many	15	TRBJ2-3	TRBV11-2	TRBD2	CASSLGLAAPDTQYF	TGTGCCAGCAGCCTGGGACTAGCGGCACCAGATACGCAGTATTTT
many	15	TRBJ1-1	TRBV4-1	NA	CASSQASGPNTEAFF	TGCGCCAGCAGCCAAGCCTCAGGGCCGAACACTGAAGCTTTCTTT
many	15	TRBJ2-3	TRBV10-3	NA	CAISEVDSHTDTQYF	TGTGCCATCTCCGAGGTGGACAGCCACACAGATACGCAGTATTTT
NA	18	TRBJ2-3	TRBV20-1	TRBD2	CSAQPASGSGTSTDTQYF	TGCAGTGCCCAACCCGCTAGCGGGAGCGGCACTAGCACAGATACGCAGTATTTT